The rows below give T cell receptor beta chains drawn from one sample of a study of quantifying T cell responses using KT2 cells. Each CDR3 protein is one row after TCRdb ran MiXCR on the UMI-ligation and nested PCR reads. The sample shows over 40,000 distinct CDR3 sequences, roughly 11% of them seen only once. Sequenced sample: PBMCs spiked with cells of the T cell clone KT2. The source of these receptors is a human donor. Each CDR3 is given with its conserved first and last residue. Fields, in order: clone size, V gene, D gene, J gene, CDR3 protein, CDR3 DNA. D genes are given only for firm matches. The listing skips clone size in some rows; elsewhere it reads once, few, many or a size class.

>many|TRBV4-2|NA|TRBJ2-6
CASSQEVLTGANVLTF
TGTGCCAGCAGCCAAGAGGTATTGACTGGGGCCAACGTCCTGACTTTC
>few|TRBV7-9|NA|TRBJ1-5
CASSLGQAGQPQHF
TGTGCCAGCAGCTTAGGACAGGCAGGCCAGCCCCAGCATTTT
>few|TRBV27|NA|TRBJ2-2
CASSFRGKNTGELFF
TGTGCCAGCAGTTTTCGTGGGAAGAACACCGGGGAGCTGTTTTTT
>NA|TRBV7-3|NA|TRBJ2-7
CASSPDGYYEQYF
TGTGCCAGCAGCCCAGACGGGTACTACGAGCAGTACTTC
>NA|TRBV14|NA|TRBJ2-2
CASSQFAGGTGELFF
TGTGCCAGCAGCCAATTCGCTGGCGGCACCGGGGAGCTGTTTTTT
>NA|TRBV6-1|NA|TRBJ2-3
CATQPSVTQYF
TGTGCCACCCAGCCCTCCGTTACGCAGTATTTT
>many|TRBV12-3/TRBV12-4|NA|TRBJ2-1
CASSIPENEQFF
TGTGCCAGCAGTATACCGGAAAATGAGCAGTTCTTC
>many|TRBV6-5|NA|TRBJ2-2
CASSRGGELFF
TGTGCCAGCAGTCGGGGCGGGGAGCTGTTTTTT
>NA|TRBV10-2|TRBD1|TRBJ1-5
CASRGQGATQPQHF
TGCGCCAGCAGAGGACAGGGGGCAACTCAGCCCCAGCATTTT
>NA|TRBV15|NA|TRBJ1-1
CATSNRGTEAFF
TGTGCCACCAGCAACCGAGGCACTGAAGCTTTCTTT
>NA|TRBV27|NA|TRBJ2-5
CASSYKYQETQYF
TGTGCCAGCAGTTACAAGTATCAAGAGACCCAGTACTTC
>many|TRBV7-8|NA|TRBJ1-1
CASSKQEMNTEAFF
TGTGCCAGCTCGAAACAGGAGATGAACACTGAAGCTTTCTTT
>few|TRBV12-3/TRBV12-4|NA|TRBJ1-5
CASSKRGYNQPQHF
TGTGCCAGCAGTAAAAGGGGCTACAATCAGCCCCAGCATTTT
>many|TRBV27|TRBD1|TRBJ2-3
CASTSRDRGSTDTQYF
TGTGCCAGCACTTCCCGGGACAGGGGGAGTACAGATACGCAGTATTTT